Below, 20 T cell receptor beta chains from the same sample are listed, as sequenced in a study of blood T cell repertoires in COVID-19. Data came from immunoSEQ multiplex PCR; TCRdb stores just in-frame clones and leaves some out. The data show roughly 330,000 clones, about 87% seen once. Input material: PBMCs or T cells enriched from blood (not recorded which). The receptors derive from a woman aged 25 to 39 who had recovered from COVID-19.

A remark on this clone: At the DNA level, this CDR3 is encoded by other sequences in the same sample as well. The chain employs TRBV29-1 and TRBJ1-2; D unresolved. Germline V gene sequence: CDR1 SQVTM, CDR2 ANQGSEA. Deletions cut 4 bases from V and 7 bases from J, with 10 bases between. The CDR3 is made up of 11 amino acids. The CDR3 coding sequence is TGCAGCGTTGGAGGTATCGGTGGCTACACCTTC. Amino acids: CSVGGIGGYTF.

The V and J genes are TRBV3-1 (or the pseudogene TRBV3-2) and TRBJ2-1, with D tentatively TRBD2 (5 bases). Trimming removed 0 bases from V and 5 bases from J, with 14 bases in between. The CDR3 runs 16 residues. Germline CDR1 and CDR2: LGHDT and YNNKEL (reference sequence). The CDR3: CASSQDPSPSDNEQFF. Written as DNA, the CDR3 is TGTGCCAGCAGCCAAGACCCTAGCCCCAGTGACAATGAGCAGTTCTTC.

The chain recombines TRBV5-6 with TRBJ2-5, with 10 bases matching TRBD2. Germline V gene lookup returns CDR1 SGHDT and CDR2 YYEEEE. This CDR3 spans 17 amino acids. V shed 4 bases and J 6 bases; nucleotides not matched to a gene: 15. The CDR3, as DNA: TGTGCCAGCAGCCCCCTTTCAGAGCGGGGGGGCGTGCAGACCCAGTACTTC. Translated: CASSPLSERGGVQTQYF. Full variable domain (remainder filled in from reference TRBV5-6 and TRBJ2-5): DAGVTQSPTHLIKTRGQQVTLRCSPKSGHDTVSWYQQALGQGPQFIFQYYEEEERQRGNFPDRFSGHQFPNYSSELNVNALLLGDSALYLCASSPLSERGGVQTQYFGPGTRLLVL.

The chain carries TRBV5-6 and TRBJ2-2; 7 nucleotides line up with TRBD2. This CDR3 is built from 17 residues. The ends lost 2 bases at V and 3 bases at J; junction bases unmatched: 10. CDR1 and CDR2 (germline): SGHDT, YYEEEE. CDR3 DNA: TGTGCCAGCAGCTTTCACGGCGGGGGAAGGTACACCGGGGAGCTGTTTTTT. It specifies CASSFHGGGRYTGELFF.

V gene TRBV7-2 combines with J gene TRBJ2-7, with TRBD2 matching over 14 bases. This CDR3 region has 16 residues. CDR1 is SGHTA and CDR2 is FQGNSA in the germline V gene. J lost 2 bases, V lost 5 bases, and 5 bases had no gene match. Here the CDR3 reads CASSPGLAGAPYEQYF. The DNA for the CDR3 is TGTGCCAGCAGCCCGGGACTAGCGGGGGCCCCCTACGAGCAGTACTTC.

This clone was seen just once. V is TRBV6-5 and J is TRBJ1-3; TRBD1 might be the D (6 bases). V was clipped by 6 bases and J by 4 bases, with 13 bases between them. This CDR3 has 14 amino acids. CDR1 and CDR2 (germline): MNHEY, SVGAGI. The CDR3 region has the DNA TGTGCCAGCAGGGACAGATTACCGGGAAACACCATATATTTT. This encodes CASRDRLPGNTIYF.

The chain uses TRBV2 and TRBJ1-1; maybe TRBD1 (5 bases). CDR3 length equals 14 residues. CDR1 and CDR2 from the germline V gene are SNHLY and FYNNEI. The V end lost 1 base, the J end lost 0 bases, and 6 bases lay between the germline ends. CDR3 in DNA: TGTGCCAGCAGTGAAGACAGGCTGAACACTGAAGCTTTCTTT. It specifies CASSEDRLNTEAFF. Full variable domain (remainder filled in from reference TRBV2 and TRBJ1-1): EPEVTQTPSHQVTQMGQEVILRCVPISNHLYFYWYRQILGQKVEFLVSFYNNEISEKSEIFDDQFSVERPDGSNFTLKIRSTKLEDSAMYFCASSEDRLNTEAFFGQGTRLTVV.

J is TRBJ2-2 and V is TRBV6-5; 8 bases fit TRBD2. The CDR3 covers 13 residues. V was clipped by 10 bases and J by 4 bases; unmatched bases: 5. Germline assignment: CDR1 MNHEY and CDR2 SVGAGI. This CDR3 reads CATGGGPTGELFF. The CDR3 bases are TGTGCCACGGGGGGGGGACCCACCGGGGAGCTGTTTTTT.

This clone turned up a few times. V and J are TRBV6-5 and TRBJ1-2, with D uncertain. CDR1 MNHEY and CDR2 SVGAGI come from the germline V gene. The CDR3 loop spans 13 amino acids. The V and J ends lost 0 bases and 8 bases respectively, with 10 bases between them. This CDR3 is CASSYSRGNGYTF. The CDR3, as DNA: TGTGCCAGCAGTTACTCACGGGGAAACGGCTACACCTTC.

V and J are TRBV5-6 and TRBJ2-7; 7 nucleotides agree with TRBD2. V lost 4 bases and J lost 5; bases outside the gene matches: 15. In germline, CDR1 is SGHDT, CDR2 YYEEEE. There are 16 residues in the CDR3. The CDR3 sequence is CASSLGRGFERDEQYF. CDR3 bases: TGTGCCAGCAGCCTGGGGAGGGGTTTCGAGCGGGACGAGCAGTACTTC.

This clone has a single count. V and J are TRBV5-6 and TRBJ1-5, with TRBD1 as a possible D gene (5 bases). Trimming took off 3 bases at V and 10 bases at J, with 14 bases between the two ends. The germline gives CDR1 SGHDT, CDR2 YYEEEE. The CDR3 loop spans 13 amino acids. CDR3 nucleotides: TGTGCCAGCAGCTCCTCTCTACAGGCCCCCCAGCATTTT. It yields the protein CASSSSLQAPQHF.

V and J are TRBV7-3 and TRBJ1-2; possible D gene TRBD1, 6 bases. The V and J ends lost 5 bases and 5 bases respectively, with 15 bases between them. The CDR3 is made up of 14 amino acids. The V gene's germline CDR1 is SGHTA and CDR2 FQGTGA. The CDR3, as DNA: TGTGCCAGCAGCCTCGGCGTGACAGGTTATGGCTACACCTTC. Protein sequence: CASSLGVTGYGYTF.

This rearrangement joins TRBV4-2 to TRBJ2-7; D is uncertain. Per germline, CDR1 LGHNA and CDR2 YNFKEQ. Between the trimmed V and J ends, which lost 0 bases and 6 bases, there was a span of 6 bases. The CDR3 sequence is 12 residues long. The CDR3 nucleotides are TGTGCCAGCAGCCAAGAGCGAAGCGAGCAGTACTTC. This translates into CASSQERSEQYF.

The chain uses TRBV11-2 and TRBJ1-4, with 8 bases identical to TRBD1. The CDR3 sequence is 15 residues long. Looked up from germline, CDR1 is SGHAT and CDR2 is FQNNGV. V trimming: 7 bases; J trimming: 3 bases; junction bases outside the gene matches: 7. CDR3 nucleotide sequence: TGTGCCAGCAAAAAGTGGGGACAGGCTAATGAAAAACTGTTTTTT. Translated, it gives CASKKWGQANEKLFF. The full variable domain, with the rest looked up from reference TRBV11-2 and TRBJ1-4, is EAGVAQSPRYKIIEKRQSVAFWCNPISGHATLYWYQQILGQGPKLLIQFQNNGVVDDSQLPKDRFSAERLKGVDSTLKIQPAKLEDSAVYLCASKKWGQANEKLFFGSGTQLSVL.

As DNA, the CDR3 is TGTGCCAGCAGCCAAGGCCGCGGGGTTACGAACTATGGCTACACCTTC. It yields the protein CASSQGRGVTNYGYTF. The V gene is TRBV3-1 (or the pseudogene TRBV3-2), the J gene TRBJ1-2; D call uncertain. Germline CDR1 is LGHDT and CDR2 is YNNKEL (reference sequence). This CDR3 is built from 16 residues. The V gene lost 1 base and the J gene lost 2 bases, with 14 bases spanning the gap.

This sequence joins TRBV24-1 and TRBJ2-7, with 8 bases aligning to TRBD2. Trimming at V came to 3 bases and at J to 3 bases, leaving 6 bases not matched to a gene. The CDR3 sequence is 15 residues long. Germline V gene lookup returns CDR1 KGHDR and CDR2 SFDVKD. In nucleotides, the CDR3 is TGTGCCACCAGTGATGGGGCGGGGGGTGGCTACGAGCAGTACTTC. Its translation: CATSDGAGGGYEQYF.

CDR3 region: CASSQALSGGSYQPQHF. The CDR3, as DNA: TGCGCCAGCAGCCAAGCGTTGTCAGGGGGGTCATATCAGCCCCAGCATTTT. The V gene is TRBV4-1, the J gene TRBJ1-5; TRBD1 aligns across 7 bases. V was clipped by 1 base and J by 5 bases; unmatched bases: 11. The germline V gene has CDR1 MGHRA and CDR2 YSYEKL. CDR3 size: 17 residues.

The chain couples TRBV27 to TRBJ2-7; 7 positions agree with TRBD2. The CDR3 runs to 16 residues. Germline V gene data show CDR1 as MNHEY and CDR2 as SMNVEV (reference sequence). V shed 4 bases, J shed 0 bases, and the junction held 9 bases outside the gene matches. CDR3 in DNA: TGTGCCAGCAGTTCACCGGGGGGTGTAGGCTCCTACGAGCAGTACTTC. It is translated as CASSSPGGVGSYEQYF.

V gene TRBV19 combines with J gene TRBJ1-2, with TRBD1 matching over 7 bases. Germline V gives CDR1 LNHDA, CDR2 SQIVND (reference sequence). V was clipped by 7 bases and J by 4 bases; unmatched bases: 9. CDR3 size: 14 residues. CDR3 region: CASTPPDRFYGYTF. As DNA, the CDR3 is TGTGCCAGTACTCCTCCGGACAGGTTCTATGGCTACACCTTC.

The V and J genes are TRBV5-1 and TRBJ2-5; TRBD2 agrees at 10 bases. This CDR3 comprises 15 residues. V shed 4 bases, J shed 3 bases, and the junction held 6 bases outside the gene matches. Germline values: CDR1 SGHRS, CDR2 YFSETQ. The CDR3 DNA is TGCGCCAGCAGCGATACTAGCGGGGCAGAAGAGACCCAGTACTTC. Its translation: CASSDTSGAEETQYF.